Listed here are 7 T cell receptor beta chains from one sample, sequenced in a study of T-cell memory formation after mild COVID-19 (dated by TCRdb to the early 2020s). The method behind the library was 5' RACE. Sequencing used an Illumina NovaSeq 6000. TCRdb reprocessing: public reads trimmed at Q25 with fastp, clones called with MiXCR, in-frame beta chains kept. Rows merge per CDR3 protein into single entries with the most common DNA and genes. A total of 250,000 to 300,000 distinct CDR3 sequences appear in this sample, under 20% of them only once. Approximately 23% of the sample comes from the top ten. The specimen was PBMCs or a T cell subset sorted from them (not recorded which). These receptors were taken from a man aged 18 to 29 who had mild COVID-19 (a few samples of this study predate the infection). The sample titles of this study are shuffled in the database, so cell type and time point are left out; the donor was told from shared clones.

The DNA of the CDR3 is TGCAGTGCTACCCAGGGGGGGGCGAACGAGCAGTACTTC. Translated: CSATQGGANEQYF. V is TRBV20-1 and J is TRBJ2-7, with D tentatively TRBD1 or TRBD2 (7 bases each). The CDR3 is made up of 13 amino acids. The V gene lost 4 bases and the J gene lost 5 bases, with 15 bases spanning the gap. Germline CDR1 reads DFQATT; CDR2 reads SNEGSKA (reference sequence).

The gene calls are TRBV11-1 and TRBJ2-3, with 11 nucleotides matching TRBD2. Germline-derived CDR1 and CDR2 are SGHAT and FQDESV (reference sequence). This CDR3 is built from 16 residues. Losses at the gene ends were 4 bases for V and 4 bases for J; bases not matched to a gene: 7. CDR3 sequence reads: CASSSMTSGAPDTQYF. As DNA, the CDR3 is TGTGCCAGCAGCTCAATGACTAGCGGGGCACCAGATACGCAGTATTTT.

This clonotype has more than one count but fewer than ten. The chain links TRBV15 to TRBJ2-3, with D perhaps TRBD1 (5 bases). The length of the CDR3 is 16 residues. CDR1 and CDR2 (germline): LNHNV, YYDKDF (reference sequence). The V end was cut by 0 bases, the J end by 1 base, with 11 bases between. The CDR3 sequence is CATSRDTGRGTDTQYF. CDR3 nucleotide sequence: TGTGCCACCAGCAGAGATACAGGCCGGGGCACAGATACGCAGTATTTT.

This clonotype was seen only a few times. Written as DNA, the CDR3 is TGTGCCAGCAGTTTCGCCCTGACAGGGGCCGAGCAGTACTTC. Protein product: CASSFALTGAEQYF. This chain connects TRBV27 to TRBJ2-7; TRBD1 matches at 8 bases. The CDR3 is 14 amino acids. Trimming took 3 bases from V and 6 from J; bases not matched to a gene: 7. CDR1 is MNHEY, CDR2 SMNVEV, per germline (reference sequence).

This clonotype was recorded a few times. V gene TRBV28 combines with J gene TRBJ1-1; the match to TRBD1 covers 8 bases. This CDR3 spans 15 amino acids. Trimming at V came to 5 bases and at J to 0 bases, leaving 5 bases not matched to a gene. Germline CDR1 and CDR2: MDHEN and SYDVKM. The CDR3 DNA sequence: TGTGCCAGCAGTCTTGGGGACAGGATGAACACTGAAGCTTTCTTT. Encoded protein: CASSLGDRMNTEAFF.

This clonotype turned up a few times. The V call is TRBV14, the J call TRBJ2-7; D unclear. The germline gives CDR1 SGHDN, CDR2 FVKESK. V was trimmed by 1 base and J by 6 bases, leaving 13 bases between them. The CDR3 extends over 14 amino acids. Here the CDR3 reads CASSQGYAVSEQYF. The CDR3 bases are TGTGCCAGCAGCCAAGGTTACGCAGTCAGCGAGCAGTACTTC.

The gene calls are TRBV7-2 and TRBJ2-3; tentative D call: TRBD2 (7 bases). This CDR3 is 15 amino acids long. Germline CDR1 SGHTA, CDR2 FQGNSA. V lost 1 base and J 2 bases, leaving 10 bases between the germline ends. Here the CDR3 DNA reads TGTGCCAGCAGCTTAGGCGGGGGCAACACAGATACGCAGTATTTT. Amino acid sequence: CASSLGGGNTDTQYF.